This TCR beta chain originates from a study of somatic mutations in cytotoxic T cells in rheumatoid arthritis. TCRdb's table, derived via immunoSEQ multiplex PCR, lists solely in-frame clones and lacks some. Here the sample spans about 20,000 clones, approximately 83% being singletons. Deletions cut 0 bases from V and 3 bases from J, with 6 bases between. The CDR3 contains 14 residues. Germline CDR1 SGHDN, CDR2 FVKESK. This clone has more than one count but fewer than ten. V is TRBV14 and J is TRBJ2-1; unclear D gene. The origin of this receptor is an adult with rheumatoid arthritis. The sequenced material came from CD8+ T cells sorted from blood. The CDR3 DNA reads TGTGCCAGCAGCCAAGAGGGCGGCTACAATGAGCAGTTCTTC. Protein product: CASSQEGGYNEQFF.